The 6 T cell receptor beta chains below come from one sample, sequenced in a study of cytotoxic CD8 clonotypes in ibrutinib-treated CLL. TCRdb keeps only in-frame clones here, not all; method: immunoSEQ multiplex PCR. The data hold about 130,000 clones, with under 90% observed a single time. The specimen comprised PBMCs, sampled after 24 months of ibrutinib treatment. The receptors come from a human donor with chronic lymphocytic leukemia.

This clone showed up just a few times. The chain employs TRBV5-1 and TRBJ1-1, with D possibly being TRBD1 (6 bases). Germline V gene lookup returns CDR1 SGHRS and CDR2 YFSETQ. Trimming shortened V by 1 base and J by 1 base, and 11 bases separated the two germline ends. This CDR3 region has 15 residues. The CDR3 reads CASSLIGTQNTEAFF. CDR3 DNA sequence: TGCGCCAGCAGCTTGATAGGGACACAGAACACTGAAGCTTTCTTT.

The J gene is TRBJ2-5, the V gene TRBV9; 9 bases align to TRBD2. Germline lookup yields CDR1 SGDLS and CDR2 YYNGEE. CDR3 length: 16 residues. V gave up 4 bases and J gave up 3 bases; unmatched junction bases: 10. CDR3 coding DNA: TGTGCCAGCAGCCCCGCCGCGGGGGGGAATAAAGAGACCCAGTACTTC. Encoded protein: CASSPAAGGNKETQYF.

V gene TRBV5-8 combines with J gene TRBJ1-2; no definite D call. The CDR3 runs to 13 residues. Germline V gene data show CDR1 as SGHTS and CDR2 as YDEGEE. Trimming left V 1 base short and J 7 bases short, with 11 bases between. In DNA, the CDR3 is TGTGCCAGCAGCTTGTTAAGGAAGCGTGGCTACACCTTC. Translated, it gives CASSLLRKRGYTF. Supplemented by reference TRBV5-8 and TRBJ1-2, the full variable domain reads EAGVTQSPTHLIKTRGQQATLRCSPISGHTSVYWYQQALGLGLQFLLWYDEGEERNRGNFPPRFSGRQFPNYSSELNVNALELEDSALYLCASSLLRKRGYTFGSGTRLTVV.

The CDR3 sequence: CASSLAGQGAHTIYF. The CDR3 nucleotides are TGTGCCAGCAGCTTGGCGGGACAGGGGGCTCACACCATATATTTT. This chain links TRBV7-9 with TRBJ1-3; 12 bases fit TRBD1. The germline gives CDR1 SEHNR, CDR2 FQNEAQ (reference sequence). The CDR3 is 15 amino acids. The trim removed 3 bases at V and 8 bases at J, leaving 5 bases unmatched.

The V call is TRBV7-8, the J call TRBJ2-7; D is possibly TRBD2 (6 bases). Trimming removed 5 bases from V and 1 base from J, with 18 bases in between. This CDR3 comprises 16 residues. The germline gives CDR1 SGHVS, CDR2 FQNEAQ. The CDR3, as DNA: TGTGCCAGCAGCCCCCCCGTCGGGGGTCTTTCCTACGAGCAGTACTTC. The encoded protein is CASSPPVGGLSYEQYF.

The rearrangement joins TRBV9 to TRBJ2-1; no firm D call. This CDR3 is built from 13 residues. The germline gives CDR1 SGDLS, CDR2 YYNGEE. Trimming cost V 4 bases and J 6 bases, with 11 bases left between them. The CDR3 DNA follows: TGTGCCAGCAGCAACCGGGCCTTCAATGAGCAGTTCTTC. This translates into CASSNRAFNEQFF. The complete variable domain, with remaining parts taken from reference TRBV9 and TRBJ2-1, reads DSGVTQTPKHLITATGQRVTLRCSPRSGDLSVYWYQQSLDQGLQFLIQYYNGEERAKGNILERFSAQQFPDLHSELNLSSLELGDSALYFCASSNRAFNEQFFGPGTRLTVL.